A selection of T cell receptor beta chains follows, all from one sample in a study of blood T cell repertoires in COVID-19. The data were produced by immunoSEQ multiplex PCR, yet TCRdb's version contains in-frame clones alone and is incomplete. This table has around 150,000 clones, about 85% appearing once. The sequenced sample was peripheral blood. The source is a human donor with COVID-19, enrolled during active disease. The donor label of this sample is uncertain. Each CDR3 is given with its conserved first and last residue. A D gene is named only where the DNA matches it firmly. Not every row has a clone size; where given, it reads once, few, many or a size class.

D gene | J gene | V gene | clone size | CDR3 protein | CDR3 DNA
TRBD2 | TRBJ2-1 | TRBV3-1/TRBV3-2 | once | CASSQARLAAYNEQFF | TGTGCCAGCAGCCAAGCCCGACTAGCGGCTTACAATGAGCAGTTCTTC
TRBD2 | TRBJ2-7 | TRBV5-1 | once | CASSPTIELAGGMYF | TGCGCCAGCAGCCCGACCATCGAACTAGCGGGAGGGATGTACTTC
TRBD1 | TRBJ2-5 | TRBV15 | - | CATSRVSGTGGETQYF | TGTGCCACCAGCAGAGTATCCGGGACAGGGGGGGAGACCCAGTACTTC
- | TRBJ1-2 | TRBV7-2 | - | CASSLGRVYGYTF | TGTGCCAGCAGCTTAGGCAGGGTATATGGCTACACCTTC
TRBD1 | TRBJ2-7 | TRBV5-1 | - | CASSPWTGSSGEQYF | TGCGCCAGCAGCCCGTGGACAGGGTCTTCGGGTGAGCAGTACTTC
TRBD1 | TRBJ2-3 | TRBV5-1 | - | CASSPGGAGTDTQYF | TGCGCCAGCAGTCCAGGGGGCGCCGGCACAGATACGCAGTATTTT
- | TRBJ1-6 | TRBV5-1 | few | CASSLNSGLSNSPLHF | TGCGCCAGCAGCCTAAATTCGGGTCTTTCGAATTCACCCCTCCACTTT
- | TRBJ2-7 | TRBV5-1 | - | CASSLGGDNEQYF | TGCGCCAGCAGCTTGGGAGGGGACAACGAGCAGTACTTC
TRBD1 | TRBJ1-4 | TRBV6-5 | - | CASTKDRQNEKLFF | TGTGCCAGCACCAAGGACAGGCAGAATGAAAAACTGTTTTTT
TRBD2 | TRBJ2-5 | TRBV5-4 | - | CASSFRGGETQYF | TGTGCCAGCAGCTTCCGGGGGGGAGAGACCCAGTACTTC
- | TRBJ1-2 | TRBV27 | once | CASSFGREYYGYTF | TGTGCCAGCAGTTTCGGGAGGGAGTACTATGGCTACACCTTC
- | TRBJ1-5 | TRBV6-5 | - | CASRGMGHQPQHF | TGTGCCAGCAGGGGGATGGGGCATCAGCCCCAGCATTTT
- | TRBJ1-6 | TRBV5-4 | few | CASSLDPGTNSPLHF | TGTGCCAGCAGCTTGGATCCAGGCACAAATTCACCCCTCCACTTT
TRBD1 | TRBJ1-2 | TRBV19 | - | CASSIRTGVLGGYTF | TGTGCCAGTAGTATCAGGACAGGCGTGCTTGGTGGCTACACCTTC
TRBD1 | TRBJ2-5 | TRBV7-3 | - | CASSPSPGTGGWKETQYF | TGTGCCAGCAGCCCCAGCCCCGGGACAGGGGGCTGGAAGGAGACCCAGTACTTC
TRBD1 | TRBJ2-1 | TRBV6-5 | - | CASSYPGTGERNEQFF | TGTGCCAGCAGTTATCCCGGGACAGGGGAAAGGAATGAGCAGTTCTTC
TRBD1 | TRBJ1-6 | TRBV11-3 | - | CASSLDPDRAGSPLHF | TGTGCCAGCAGCTTAGACCCGGACAGGGCTGGATCACCCCTCCACTTT